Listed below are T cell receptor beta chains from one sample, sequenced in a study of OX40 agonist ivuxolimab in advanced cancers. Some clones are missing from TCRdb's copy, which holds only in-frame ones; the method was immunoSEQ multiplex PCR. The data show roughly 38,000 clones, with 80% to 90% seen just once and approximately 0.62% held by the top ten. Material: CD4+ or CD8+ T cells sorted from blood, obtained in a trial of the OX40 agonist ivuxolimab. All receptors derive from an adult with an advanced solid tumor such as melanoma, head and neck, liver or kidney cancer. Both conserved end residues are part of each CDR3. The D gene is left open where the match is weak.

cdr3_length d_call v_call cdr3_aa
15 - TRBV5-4 CASSPESAENYGYTF
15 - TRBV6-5 CASSYTGGVGNTIYF
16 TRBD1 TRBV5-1 CASSSKGTGDTGELFF
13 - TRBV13 CASSLVGAGGYTF
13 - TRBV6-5 CASSYKRSDTQYF
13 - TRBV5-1 CASSYGGDGELFF
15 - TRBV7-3 CASSLSRGITDTQYF
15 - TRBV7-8 CASSWSRRTNTEAFF
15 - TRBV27 CASSLGDTNVREQYF
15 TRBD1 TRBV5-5 CASSLRTGEWNEQFF
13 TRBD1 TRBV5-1 CASSKDRAYEQYF
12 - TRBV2 CAIQGVKGGYTF
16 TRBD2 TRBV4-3 CASSLDMLAGGGELFF
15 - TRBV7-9 CASSLSGAGDGEQFF
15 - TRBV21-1 CASSKGGQVFETQYF
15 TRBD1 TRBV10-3 CAISGTGKDYNEQFF
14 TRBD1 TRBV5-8 CASSFTPDRGGYTF
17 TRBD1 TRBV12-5 CASGLLGQEPPKNEQFF
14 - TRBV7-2 CASSLVGGDDEQYF
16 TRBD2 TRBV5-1 CASSLIGGGETDTQYF
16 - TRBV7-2 CASSTRTATPNSPLHF
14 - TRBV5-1 CASSLGQIQETQYF
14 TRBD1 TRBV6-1 CASSSGQGVPPLHF
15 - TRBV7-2 CASNKEGGNTDTQYF
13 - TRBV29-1 CSVEVRGDQPQHF
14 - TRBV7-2 CASSLNGGLSEAFF
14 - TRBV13 CASSSRNGAGELFF
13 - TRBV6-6 CASRDGSIYEQYF
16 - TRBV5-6 CASSSPGRRETYGYTF
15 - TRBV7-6 CASSVRASYNSPLHF
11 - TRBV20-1 CSARVQSGYTF
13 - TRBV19 CASSIGRQETQYF
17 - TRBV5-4 CASSIIVPGASYNEQFF
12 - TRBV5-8 CASSLSSGAQYF
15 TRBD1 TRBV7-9 CASSFWTGATDTQYF
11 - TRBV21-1 CASSKRNEQFF
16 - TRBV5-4 CASSSFGGRAGNTIYF
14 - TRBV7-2 CASSFLGQGNEQYF
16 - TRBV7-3 CASSLILRADYQPQHF
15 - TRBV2 CASKSMTGQQETQYF
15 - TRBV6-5 CASSIYRSDNQPQHF
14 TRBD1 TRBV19 CASARTGPGAEAFF
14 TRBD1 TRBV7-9 CASSLWDRGDGQYF
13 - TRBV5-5 CASSPRGDTEAFF
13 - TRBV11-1 CASSSDSYNEQFF
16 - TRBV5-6 CASSLGWGGRQETQYF
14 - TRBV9 CASSVVGESTEAFF
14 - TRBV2 CAASRWGITYEQYF
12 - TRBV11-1 CASSLGRETQYF
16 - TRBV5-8 CASSFNAGTENYGYTF
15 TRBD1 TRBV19 CASSITGTGVHEQYF
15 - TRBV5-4 CASSPGGVRTAEAFF
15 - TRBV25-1 CASSGTEYSNQPQHF
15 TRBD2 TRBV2 CASTGTSVDTDTQYF